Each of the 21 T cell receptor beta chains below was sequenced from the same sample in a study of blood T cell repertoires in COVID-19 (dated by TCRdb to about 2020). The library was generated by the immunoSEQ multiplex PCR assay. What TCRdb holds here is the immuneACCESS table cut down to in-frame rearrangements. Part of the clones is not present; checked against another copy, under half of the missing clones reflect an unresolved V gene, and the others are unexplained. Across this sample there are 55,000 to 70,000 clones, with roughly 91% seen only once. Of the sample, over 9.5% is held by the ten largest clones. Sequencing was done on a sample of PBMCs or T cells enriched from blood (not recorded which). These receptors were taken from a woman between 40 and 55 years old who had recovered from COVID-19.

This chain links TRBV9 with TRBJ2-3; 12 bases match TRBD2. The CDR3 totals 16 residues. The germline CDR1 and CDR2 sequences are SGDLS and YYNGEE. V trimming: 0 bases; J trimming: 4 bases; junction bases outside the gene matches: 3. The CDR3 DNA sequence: TGTGCCAGCAGCGTAGGACTAGCGGGGGTTCCAGATACGCAGTATTTT. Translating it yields CASSVGLAGVPDTQYF. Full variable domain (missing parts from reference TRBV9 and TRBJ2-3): DSGVTQTPKHLITATGQRVTLRCSPRSGDLSVYWYQQSLDQGLQFLIQYYNGEERAKGNILERFSAQQFPDLHSELNLSSLELGDSALYFCASSVGLAGVPDTQYFGPGTRLTVL.

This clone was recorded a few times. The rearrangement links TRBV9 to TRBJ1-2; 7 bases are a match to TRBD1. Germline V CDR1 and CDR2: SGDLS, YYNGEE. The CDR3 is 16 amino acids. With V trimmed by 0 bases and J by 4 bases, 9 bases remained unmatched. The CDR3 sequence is CASSVGGGGVSYGYTF. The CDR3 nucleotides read TGTGCCAGCAGCGTAGGAGGAGGGGGCGTTAGCTATGGCTACACCTTC.

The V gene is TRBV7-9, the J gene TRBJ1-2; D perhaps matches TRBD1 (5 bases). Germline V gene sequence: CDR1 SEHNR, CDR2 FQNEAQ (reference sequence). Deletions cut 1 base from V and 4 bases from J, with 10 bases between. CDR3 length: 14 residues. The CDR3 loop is CASSLGLGVYGYTF. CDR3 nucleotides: TGTGCCAGCAGCTTAGGTCTAGGGGTCTATGGCTACACCTTC. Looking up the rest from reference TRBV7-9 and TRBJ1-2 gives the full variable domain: DTGVSQNPRHKITKRGQNVTFRCDPISEHNRLYWYRQTLGQGPEFLTYFQNEAQLEKSRLLSDRFSAERPKGSFSTLEIQRTEQGDSAMYLCASSLGLGVYGYTFGSGTRLTVV.

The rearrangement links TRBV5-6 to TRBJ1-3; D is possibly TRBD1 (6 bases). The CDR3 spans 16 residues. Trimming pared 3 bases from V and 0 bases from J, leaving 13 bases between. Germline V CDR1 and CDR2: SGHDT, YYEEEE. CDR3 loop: CASSSQATGSGNTIYF. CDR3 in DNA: TGTGCCAGCAGCTCCCAAGCGACAGGCTCTGGAAACACCATATATTTT. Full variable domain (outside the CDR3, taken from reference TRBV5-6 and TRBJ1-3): DAGVTQSPTHLIKTRGQQVTLRCSPKSGHDTVSWYQQALGQGPQFIFQYYEEEERQRGNFPDRFSGHQFPNYSSELNVNALLLGDSALYLCASSSQATGSGNTIYFGEGSWLTVV.

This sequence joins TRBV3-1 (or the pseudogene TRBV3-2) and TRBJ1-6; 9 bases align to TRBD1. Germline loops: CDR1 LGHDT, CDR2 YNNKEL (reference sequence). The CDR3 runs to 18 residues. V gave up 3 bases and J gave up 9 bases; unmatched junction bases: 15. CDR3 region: CASSQGQGGGGLRSPLHF. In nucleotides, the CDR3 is TGTGCCAGCAGCCAGGGACAGGGTGGAGGGGGTTTGCGTTCACCCCTCCACTTT.

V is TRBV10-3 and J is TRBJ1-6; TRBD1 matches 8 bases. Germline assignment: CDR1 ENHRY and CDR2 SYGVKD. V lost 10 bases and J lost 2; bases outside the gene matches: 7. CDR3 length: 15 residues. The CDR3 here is CATVPDRAYNSPLHF. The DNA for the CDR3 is TGTGCCACCGTACCGGACAGGGCCTATAATTCACCCCTCCACTTT.

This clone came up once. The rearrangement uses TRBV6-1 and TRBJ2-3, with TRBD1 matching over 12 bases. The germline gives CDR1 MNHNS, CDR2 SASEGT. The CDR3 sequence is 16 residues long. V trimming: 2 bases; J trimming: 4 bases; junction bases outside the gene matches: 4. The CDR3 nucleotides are TGTGCCAGCAGTGAACCGGGACAGGGGGCCTCAGATACGCAGTATTTT. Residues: CASSEPGQGASDTQYF.

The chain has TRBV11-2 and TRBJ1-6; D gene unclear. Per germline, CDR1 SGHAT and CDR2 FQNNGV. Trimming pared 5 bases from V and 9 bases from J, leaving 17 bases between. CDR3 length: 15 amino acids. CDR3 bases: TGTGCCAGCAGCCCTACCTCGGCCGGAGGTTCACCCCTCCACTTT. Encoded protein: CASSPTSAGGSPLHF.

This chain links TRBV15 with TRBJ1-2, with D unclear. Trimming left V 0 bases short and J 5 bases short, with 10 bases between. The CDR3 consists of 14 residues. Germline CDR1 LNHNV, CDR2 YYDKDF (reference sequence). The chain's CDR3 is CATSRERVNYGYTF. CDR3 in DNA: TGTGCCACCAGCAGAGAGCGGGTTAATTATGGCTACACCTTC.

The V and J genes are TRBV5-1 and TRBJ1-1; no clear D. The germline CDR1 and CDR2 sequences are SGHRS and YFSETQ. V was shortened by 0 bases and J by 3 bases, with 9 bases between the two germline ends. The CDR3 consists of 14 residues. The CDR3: CASSLGSTDTEAFF. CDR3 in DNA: TGCGCCAGCAGCTTGGGGTCTACGGACACTGAAGCTTTCTTT.

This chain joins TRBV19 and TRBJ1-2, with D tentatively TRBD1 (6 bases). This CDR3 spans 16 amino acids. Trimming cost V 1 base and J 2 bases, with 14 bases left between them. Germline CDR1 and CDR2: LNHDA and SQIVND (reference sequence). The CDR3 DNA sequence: TGTGCCAGTAGTATAGCGGCAGGGGCAATGAACTATGGCTACACCTTC. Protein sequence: CASSIAAGAMNYGYTF.

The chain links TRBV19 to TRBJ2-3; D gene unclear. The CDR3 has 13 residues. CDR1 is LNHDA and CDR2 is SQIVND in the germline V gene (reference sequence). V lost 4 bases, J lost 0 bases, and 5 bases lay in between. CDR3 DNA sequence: TGTGCCAGTAGTACCCTCAGCACAGATACGCAGTATTTT. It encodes CASSTLSTDTQYF.

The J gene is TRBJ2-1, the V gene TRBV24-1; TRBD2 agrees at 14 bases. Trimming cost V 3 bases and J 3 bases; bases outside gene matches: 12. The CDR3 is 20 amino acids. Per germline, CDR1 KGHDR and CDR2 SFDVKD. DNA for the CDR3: TGTGCCACCAGTGATCCCGGACTAGCGGGGGGCCCCCACATCTACAATGAGCAGTTCTTC. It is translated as CATSDPGLAGGPHIYNEQFF.

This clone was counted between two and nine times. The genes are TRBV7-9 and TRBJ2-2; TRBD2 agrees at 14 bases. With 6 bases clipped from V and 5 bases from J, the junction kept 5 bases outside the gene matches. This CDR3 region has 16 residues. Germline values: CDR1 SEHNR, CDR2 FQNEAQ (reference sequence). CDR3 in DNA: TGTGCCAGCAGGGGACTAGCGGGGGCACCGACCGGGGAGCTGTTTTTT. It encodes CASRGLAGAPTGELFF.

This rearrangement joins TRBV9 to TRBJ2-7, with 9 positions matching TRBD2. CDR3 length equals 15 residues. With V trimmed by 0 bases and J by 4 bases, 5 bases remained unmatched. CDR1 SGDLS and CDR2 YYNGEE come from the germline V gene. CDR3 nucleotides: TGTGCCAGCAGCGTAGCTGCGGGGGGGCAATACGAGCAGTACTTC. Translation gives CASSVAAGGQYEQYF.

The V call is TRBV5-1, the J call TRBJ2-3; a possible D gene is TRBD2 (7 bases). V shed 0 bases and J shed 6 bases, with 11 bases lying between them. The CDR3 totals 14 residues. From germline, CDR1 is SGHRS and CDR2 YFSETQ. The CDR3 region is CASSLVGGADTQYF. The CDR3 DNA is TGCGCCAGCAGCTTGGTTGGGGGGGCGGATACGCAGTATTTT.

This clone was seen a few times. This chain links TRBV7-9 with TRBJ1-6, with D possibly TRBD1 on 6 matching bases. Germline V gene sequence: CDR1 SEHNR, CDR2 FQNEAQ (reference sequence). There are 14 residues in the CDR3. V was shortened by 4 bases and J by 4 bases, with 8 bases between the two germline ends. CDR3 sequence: CASSSTGYNSPLHF. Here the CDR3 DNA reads TGTGCCAGCAGCTCCACAGGGTATAATTCACCCCTCCACTTT.

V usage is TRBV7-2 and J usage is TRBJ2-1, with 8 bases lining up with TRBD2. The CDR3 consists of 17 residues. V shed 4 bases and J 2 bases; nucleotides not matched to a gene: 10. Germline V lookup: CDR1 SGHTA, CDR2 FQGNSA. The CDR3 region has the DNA TGTGCCAGCAGCTCAGGGGAGCGGGGGACCGCCTACAATGAGCAGTTCTTC. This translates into CASSSGERGTAYNEQFF.

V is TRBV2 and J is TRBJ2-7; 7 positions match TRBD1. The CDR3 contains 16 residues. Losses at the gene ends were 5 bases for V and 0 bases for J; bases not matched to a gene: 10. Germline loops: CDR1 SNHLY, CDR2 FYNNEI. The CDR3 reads CASSNSGQLHSYEQYF. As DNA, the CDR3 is TGTGCCAGCAGTAATTCGGGACAGCTACACTCCTACGAGCAGTACTTC.

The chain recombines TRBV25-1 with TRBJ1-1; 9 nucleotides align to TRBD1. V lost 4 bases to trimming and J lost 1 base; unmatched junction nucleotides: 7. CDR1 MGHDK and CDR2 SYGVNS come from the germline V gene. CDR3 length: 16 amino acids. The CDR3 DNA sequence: TGTGCCAGCAGTGTGGGACAGGGCGAGAGGAACACTGAAGCTTTCTTT. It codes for CASSVGQGERNTEAFF.

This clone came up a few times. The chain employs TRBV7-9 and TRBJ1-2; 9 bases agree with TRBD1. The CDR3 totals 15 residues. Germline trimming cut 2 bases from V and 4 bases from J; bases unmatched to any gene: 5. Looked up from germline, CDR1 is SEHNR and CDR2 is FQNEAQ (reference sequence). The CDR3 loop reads CASSLTLGQGYGYTF. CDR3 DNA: TGTGCCAGCAGCTTAACTTTGGGACAGGGCTATGGCTACACCTTC.